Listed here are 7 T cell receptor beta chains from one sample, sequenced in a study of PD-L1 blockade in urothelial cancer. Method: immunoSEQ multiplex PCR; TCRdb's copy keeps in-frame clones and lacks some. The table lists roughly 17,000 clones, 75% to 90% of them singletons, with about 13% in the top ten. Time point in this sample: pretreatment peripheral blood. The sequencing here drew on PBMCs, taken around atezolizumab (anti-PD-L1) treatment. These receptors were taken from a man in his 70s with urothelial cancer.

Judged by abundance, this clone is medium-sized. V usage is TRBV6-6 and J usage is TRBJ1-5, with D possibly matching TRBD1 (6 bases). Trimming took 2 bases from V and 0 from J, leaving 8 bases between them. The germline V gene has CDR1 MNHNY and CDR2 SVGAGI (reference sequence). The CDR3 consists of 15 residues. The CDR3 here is CASSYKGVSNQPQHF. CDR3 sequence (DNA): TGTGCCAGCAGTTACAAGGGGGTTAGCAATCAGCCCCAGCATTTT.

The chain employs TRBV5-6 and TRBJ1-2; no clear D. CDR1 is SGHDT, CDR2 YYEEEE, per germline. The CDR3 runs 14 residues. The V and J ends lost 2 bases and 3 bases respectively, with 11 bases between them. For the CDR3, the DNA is TGTGCCAGCAGCTTCTTCCAGGAAGACTATGGCTACACCTTC. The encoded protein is CASSFFQEDYGYTF.

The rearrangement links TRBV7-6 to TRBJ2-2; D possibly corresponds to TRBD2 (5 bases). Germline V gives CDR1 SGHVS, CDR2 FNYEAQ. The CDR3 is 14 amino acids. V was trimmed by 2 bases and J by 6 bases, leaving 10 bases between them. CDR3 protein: CASSLMRSAGELFF. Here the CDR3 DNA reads TGTGCCAGCAGCTTAATGCGTAGCGCCGGGGAGCTGTTTTTT.

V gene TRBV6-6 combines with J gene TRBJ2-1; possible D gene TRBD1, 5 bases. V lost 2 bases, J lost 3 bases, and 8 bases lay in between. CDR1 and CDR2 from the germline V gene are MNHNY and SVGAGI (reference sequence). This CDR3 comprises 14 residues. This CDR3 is CASSYDRVYNEQFF. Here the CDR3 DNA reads TGTGCCAGCAGTTACGACAGAGTCTACAATGAGCAGTTCTTC.

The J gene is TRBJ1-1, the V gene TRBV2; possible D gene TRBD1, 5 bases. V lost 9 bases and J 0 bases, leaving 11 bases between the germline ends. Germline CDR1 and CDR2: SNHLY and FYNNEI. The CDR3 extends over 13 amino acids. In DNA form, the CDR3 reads TGTGCCAGGGAGGGGCAGGTGAACACTGAAGCTTTCTTT. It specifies CAREGQVNTEAFF.

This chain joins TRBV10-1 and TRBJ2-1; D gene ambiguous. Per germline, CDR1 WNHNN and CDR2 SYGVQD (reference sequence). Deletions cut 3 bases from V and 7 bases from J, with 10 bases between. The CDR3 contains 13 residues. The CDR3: CASSESVWNEQFF. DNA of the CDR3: TGCGCCAGCAGTGAATCAGTCTGGAATGAGCAGTTCTTC.

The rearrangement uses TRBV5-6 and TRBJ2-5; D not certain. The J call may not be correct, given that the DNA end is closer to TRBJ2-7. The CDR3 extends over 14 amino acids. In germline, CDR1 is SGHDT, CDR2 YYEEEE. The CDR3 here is CASSLARVLYEQYF. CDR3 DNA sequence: TGTGCCAGCAGCTTGGCTCGGGTCCTCTACGAGCAGTACTTC.